This is a list of T cell receptor beta chains from one sample in a study of blood T cell repertoires in COVID-19. TCRdb's table, derived via immunoSEQ multiplex PCR, lists solely in-frame clones and lacks some. Among a few hundred thousand clones listed, 90% were seen once. Material for sequencing was peripheral blood. These receptors were obtained from a woman between 40 and 55 years old with COVID-19, enrolled during active disease. Both conserved end residues are part of each CDR3. Each record gives: J gene, V gene, CDR3 protein.

TRBJ1-3,TRBV6-2/TRBV6-3,CASSYSESSGNTIYF
TRBJ1-6,TRBV12-2,CASRLAPNPWTDNSPLHF
TRBJ2-1,TRBV25-1,CASSDLAPYNEQFF
TRBJ2-2,TRBV6-1,CASSEAASGRSGELFF
TRBJ2-3,TRBV25-1,CASSSGMHTQYF
TRBJ1-1,TRBV12-3/TRBV12-4,CASSPGGSRAFF
TRBJ2-5,TRBV12-3/TRBV12-4,CASTPPGQETQYF
TRBJ2-7,TRBV6-5,CASHREYSYEQYF
TRBJ2-1,TRBV21-1,CASSKLFPQETSGGPTKYNEQFF
TRBJ2-1,TRBV19,CASSIASYNEQFF
TRBJ2-2,TRBV7-3,CASSSLGQGPGELFF
TRBJ1-1,TRBV11-1,CASSSQGTEAFF
TRBJ1-2,TRBV5-1,CASSLVPTGASSGYGYTF
TRBJ1-3,TRBV28,CASGRLIGSSGNTIYF
TRBJ1-5,TRBV29-1,CSALSGVNQPQHF